One and the same sample provided the 23 T cell receptor beta chains below, sequenced in a study of T cells in Graves' hyperthyroidism and ophthalmopathy. It was RNA transcripts that yielded the amplified TCR beta CDR3 regions. Carried out on the TCR CDR3, a first-round RT-PCR used the HTBI primer set. Each CDR3 protein gets one entry after TCRdb re-called the multiplex PCR reads with MiXCR. Among under 350,000 distinct CDR3 sequences listed, around 15% were seen once. The sequenced sample consisted of blood. These receptors came from a middle-aged woman with Graves' ophthalmopathy.

This clonotype was seen ten or more times. The chain uses TRBV12-3 or TRBV12-4 and TRBJ1-5; no firm D call. CDR3 length: 15 amino acids. The V and J ends lost 5 bases and 4 bases respectively, with 15 bases between them. This CDR3 reads CASSPRGRPNQPQHF. In DNA, the CDR3 is TGTGCCAGCAGTCCTCGAGGCAGACCAAATCAGCCCCAGCATTTT.

Ten or more counts support this clonotype. Compared with germline, one end of the junction differs, possibly owing to a read error. The chain carries TRBV5-1 and TRBJ1-6; D gene unclear. Germline V lookup: CDR1 SGHRS, CDR2 YFSETQ. CDR3 length: 13 residues. CDR3 DNA sequence: TGCGCCAGCAGGTTGGAATTTAGTTCACCCCTCCACTTT. Translation gives CASRLEFSSPLHF.

This rearrangement joins TRBV19 to TRBJ2-2; possible D gene TRBD1, 7 bases. V shed 11 bases and J shed 2 bases, with 15 bases lying between them. This CDR3 spans 14 amino acids. Germline CDR1 is LNHDA and CDR2 is SQIVND (reference sequence). The CDR3 DNA is TGTGCCTCCCACCAGGGGGGAAACACCGGGGAGCTGTTTTTT. Protein: CASHQGGNTGELFF.

This clonotype was detected ten times or more. This chain connects TRBV20-1 to TRBJ2-3, with a tentative D call TRBD2 (5 bases). Germline values: CDR1 DFQATT, CDR2 SNEGSKA (reference sequence). The CDR3 runs to 16 residues. The V gene lost 0 bases and the J gene lost 2 bases, with 15 bases spanning the gap. The CDR3 nucleotides are TGCAGTGCTAGAGATCCACTAGGAAGTAACACAGATACGCAGTATTTT. It specifies CSARDPLGSNTDTQYF.

The table lists this clonotype with many counts. The V call is TRBV7-9, the J call TRBJ2-3; D is ambiguous. CDR1 and CDR2 from the germline V gene are SEHNR and FQNEAQ (reference sequence). The CDR3 consists of 13 residues. Trimming pared 1 base from V and 6 bases from J, leaving 8 bases between. The CDR3 DNA sequence: TGTGCCAGCAGCTTAGAGTATGGGGATACGCAGTATTTT. Its translation is CASSLEYGDTQYF.

This clonotype was recorded at least ten times. The chain has TRBV6-1 and TRBJ1-1; 10 nucleotides match TRBD1. The CDR3 is 18 amino acids. The V gene's germline CDR1 is MNHNS and CDR2 SASEGT. V trimming: 6 bases; J trimming: 5 bases; junction bases outside the gene matches: 18. The CDR3 protein is CASREYSTPGTGVTEAFF. The CDR3 nucleotides read TGTGCCAGCAGAGAGTACAGCACACCCGGGACAGGGGTGACTGAAGCTTTCTTT.

At least ten counts were recorded for this clonotype. The CDR3 coding sequence is TGTGCCAGCAGTACAATCGGAGGGCCAGATACGCAGTATTTT. Translated: CASSTIGGPDTQYF. The chain combines TRBV27 with TRBJ2-3, with a tentative D call TRBD2 (6 bases). The V and J ends lost 5 bases and 4 bases respectively, with 13 bases between them. The CDR3 runs to 14 residues. Looked up from germline, CDR1 is MNHEY and CDR2 is SMNVEV (reference sequence).

This clonotype was observed at least ten times. The chain employs TRBV10-2 and TRBJ2-1; 10 nucleotides align to TRBD1. The V and J ends lost 9 bases and 9 bases, in that order; junction bases with no gene match: 8. The CDR3 is made up of 13 amino acids. Germline values: CDR1 WSHSY, CDR2 SAAADI. Here the CDR3 DNA reads TGCGCCAGTGCCGGACAGGGGGGAGGTGAGCAGTTCTTC. This gives the protein CASAGQGGGEQFF.

This clonotype appeared many times. The rearrangement links TRBV7-9 to TRBJ2-3, with D hard to call. Germline V gene data show CDR1 as SEHNR and CDR2 as FQNEAQ (reference sequence). The CDR3 totals 14 residues. Trimming removed 4 bases from V and 6 bases from J, with 14 bases in between. CDR3 amino acids: CASSSLRGWDTQYF. CDR3 DNA: TGTGCCAGCAGCTCTCTCCGAGGTTGGGATACGCAGTATTTT.

The CDR3 DNA reads TGCAGTGCTACCTCCCAGGGTCAGAAGACCGGGGAGCTGTTTTTT. This translates into CSATSQGQKTGELFF. The V gene is TRBV20-1, the J gene TRBJ2-2; weak D call: TRBD1 (5 bases). Trimming removed 4 bases from V and 5 bases from J, with 17 bases in between. Germline V lookup: CDR1 DFQATT, CDR2 SNEGSKA (reference sequence). This CDR3 region has 15 residues.

The chain combines TRBV7-3 with TRBJ2-6, with D perhaps matching TRBD1 (5 bases). CDR1 and CDR2 (germline): SGHTA, FQGTGA. Deletions cut 5 bases from V and 3 bases from J, with 14 bases between. The CDR3 contains 16 residues. CDR3 in DNA: TGTGCCAGCAGCCCTCAGGGATCGGTTGGGGCCAACGTCCTGACTTTC. Translating gives CASSPQGSVGANVLTF.

This clonotype was observed at least ten times. At one of its ends the junction is not consistent with the germline gene, which may arise from a read error. This rearrangement joins TRBV7-9 to TRBJ1-5, with D perhaps TRBD1 (5 bases). This CDR3 is built from 15 residues. Germline CDR1 and CDR2: SEHNR and FQNEAQ (reference sequence). The CDR3 here is CASSLAGGGNQPQHF. In DNA form, the CDR3 reads TGTGCCAGCAGTTTAGCCGGGGGGGGCAATCAGCCCCAGCATTTT.

In this sample, this clonotype turned up once. V and J are TRBV5-1 and TRBJ1-1; 7 positions agree with TRBD1. This CDR3 comprises 14 residues. In germline, CDR1 is SGHRS, CDR2 YFSETQ. V was pared by 7 bases and J by 2 bases, with 8 bases of the junction left unmatched. The CDR3 reads CASQQGGGNTEAFF. In nucleotides, the CDR3 is TGCGCCAGCCAGCAGGGGGGGGGTAACACTGAAGCTTTCTTT.

This sequence joins TRBV6-5 and TRBJ2-2; 7 bases agree with TRBD2. CDR1 is MNHEY, CDR2 SVGAGI, per germline. Germline trimming cut 2 bases from V and 5 bases from J; bases unmatched to any gene: 5. The CDR3 totals 15 residues. The CDR3 loop reads CASSYMGEGTGELFF. The CDR3 DNA sequence: TGTGCCAGCAGTTACATGGGGGAGGGTACCGGGGAGCTGTTTTTT.

This clonotype was recorded at least ten times. This rearrangement joins TRBV7-9 to TRBJ2-4; 7 nucleotides agree with TRBD1. This CDR3 region has 17 residues. Germline lookup yields CDR1 SEHNR and CDR2 FQNEAQ (reference sequence). J lost 3 bases, V lost 5 bases, and 13 bases had no gene match. The CDR3 is CASSTTLQGGGKNIQYF. CDR3 DNA: TGTGCCAGCAGCACGACCCTTCAAGGGGGCGGCAAAAACATTCAGTACTTC.

This clonotype was observed a few times. The rearrangement uses TRBV10-3 and TRBJ2-2; tentative D call: TRBD2 (5 bases). CDR3 length: 15 amino acids. In germline, CDR1 is ENHRY, CDR2 SYGVKD. V lost 8 bases, J lost 3 bases, and 16 bases lay in between. The CDR3: CAILDTSDYTGELFF. The CDR3 DNA follows: TGTGCCATCTTGGATACCTCGGACTACACCGGGGAGCTGTTTTTT.

The rearrangement uses TRBV11-2 and TRBJ2-7; D unclear. Between the trimmed V and J ends, which lost 3 bases and 0 bases, there was a span of 9 bases. The germline gives CDR1 SGHAT, CDR2 FQNNGV. The CDR3 is made up of 14 amino acids. The CDR3 protein is CASSFALSSYEQYF. CDR3 DNA: TGTGCCAGCAGCTTCGCGCTGAGCTCCTACGAGCAGTACTTC.

This rearrangement joins TRBV20-1 to TRBJ2-3; 8 bases fit TRBD1. This CDR3 contains 15 residues. Germline V CDR1 and CDR2: DFQATT, SNEGSKA (reference sequence). V shed 2 bases and J 0 bases; nucleotides not matched to a gene: 4. The chain's CDR3 is CSARLDRGSTDTQYF. For the CDR3, the DNA is TGCAGTGCTAGACTCGACAGGGGTAGCACAGATACGCAGTATTTT.

This clonotype was observed at least ten times. The V call is TRBV7-8, the J call TRBJ1-1; D not resolved. The CDR3 is 13 amino acids. The germline V gene has CDR1 SGHVS and CDR2 FQNEAQ. Trimming left V 5 bases short and J 0 bases short, with 7 bases between. The CDR3 nucleotides read TGTGCCAGCAGCCAAACAGTGAACACTGAAGCTTTCTTT. Translating it yields CASSQTVNTEAFF.

This clonotype was counted many times. This chain connects TRBV6-1 to TRBJ2-7; D might be TRBD2 (6 bases). This CDR3 has 15 amino acids. V was cut by 6 bases and J by 0 bases, with 15 bases left in between. Germline CDR1 MNHNS, CDR2 SASEGT. CDR3 sequence reads: CASRRDPLDSYEQYF. The CDR3 bases are TGTGCCAGCAGGCGGGACCCTCTCGACTCCTACGAGCAGTACTTC.

In its sample, this clonotype was seen a few times. The chain employs TRBV5-5 and TRBJ2-1, with D perhaps matching TRBD1 or TRBD2 (6 bases each). Germline CDR1 and CDR2: SGHKS and YYEKEE (reference sequence). Trimming left V 5 bases short and J 4 bases short, with 22 bases between. The CDR3 covers 17 residues. Written as DNA, the CDR3 is TGTGCCAGCAGTAACACCATTAAGGGGGGAATATACAATGAGCAGTTCTTC. The encoded protein is CASSNTIKGGIYNEQFF.

This clonotype was observed at least ten times. The CDR3 protein is CASSEFGYEGNQPQHF. CDR3 DNA sequence: TGTGCCAGCAGTGAATTCGGGTACGAGGGCAATCAGCCCCAGCATTTT. V usage is TRBV6-1 and J usage is TRBJ1-5; unclear D gene. Germline CDR1 reads MNHNS; CDR2 reads SASEGT. This CDR3 comprises 16 residues. Trimming took off 2 bases at V and 2 bases at J, with 13 bases between the two ends.

V and J are TRBV6-9 and TRBJ1-2; 8 bases agree with TRBD1. The V and J ends lost 10 bases and 14 bases, in that order; junction bases with no gene match: 24. Germline V gene data show CDR1 as MNHGY and CDR2 as SVAAGI. The CDR3 runs to 15 residues. The CDR3 DNA reads as TGTGCCACCAAGGCCAGGGGGCAGGCCGGCCGGGGCGGAACCTTC. Translating gives CATKARGQAGRGGTF.